Sequencing of this TCR beta chain was carried out in a study of cytomegalovirus exposure and HLA in healthy donors. This clone was counted between two and nine times. Its specificity is unknown. V shed 5 bases and J 2 bases; nucleotides not matched to a gene: 3. The length of the CDR3 is 15 residues. In germline, CDR1 is MNHEY, CDR2 SVGAGI. Findings of the study overall: The Asian-associated ancestry cluster reportedly had fewer N-insertions than the roughly 670-donor mean in a later analysis. The availability of immune exposure information extended only to CMV serostatus.

The PCR was carried out with 60 Vbeta primers and 13 Jbeta primers. The method was immunoSEQ multiplex PCR; TCRdb's version includes in-frame clones alone and lacks a portion of them. The sample lists under 130,000 clones; 75% to 85% were seen once. The rearrangement links TRBV6-5 to TRBJ2-3, with TRBD2 matching over 11 bases. The sequencing input was PBMCs. The sequence was collected from a man younger than 35 in good health and CMV-seronegative. In DNA form, the CDR3 reads TGTGCCAGCAGTGCACTAGCGGGGGACACAGATACGCAGTATTTT. Its translation is CASSALAGDTDTQYF.